Sequencing of this T cell receptor beta chain was carried out in a study of T cells after yellow fever vaccination (dated by TCRdb to the late 2010s). For the wider study: Libraries from fractions with low cell numbers were prepared with the SMART-Seq v4 Ultra Low Input RNA kit. To track T-cell clones before and after primary and booster YFV17D yellow fever vaccination, bulk TCR alpha and beta repertoires were sequenced longitudinally. Two healthy male donors, one aged 18 to 30 and one aged 30 to 40 years, were included in the cohort. Blood was collected at multiple timepoints before and after primary and secondary immunization, and bulk PBMC replicates and cell subsets were isolated.

TCR cDNA was synthesized by 5'RACE template switching, which introduced a universal primer site and unique molecular identifiers. cDNA synthesis was primed from both the TCR alpha and TCR beta constant segments. Two PCR steps were used to amplify libraries, with sample barcodes and sequencing adapters being added in the second step. Sequencing of libraries was performed on Illumina HiSeq 2500 (2x100 bp) or NovaSeq (2x150 bp). As for the original processing: Reads were demultiplexed and collapsed into UMI consensus sequences with MIGEC, and V(D)J alignment was performed with MiXCR. Vaccine-responding clonotypes were defined with edgeR using replicate PBMC samples, requiring FDR below 0.01 and a log2 fold change above 5 up to day 15. Each bulk clonotype received a CD4 or CD8 identity based on whether the sequenced CD4 or CD8 repertoire contained that clonotype at higher abundance. TCRdb ran its own pipeline on the public reads, namely fastp trimming at Q25 and MiXCR clone calling, and kept in-frame beta chains. Every distinct CDR3 protein forms one entry, paired with its most common genes and DNA. It is TCRdb's table, rather than the study itself, that gives the V and J calls and clone size. This sample lists approximately 510,000 distinct CDR3 sequences; 20% to 25% were detected once. Clones ranked in the top ten supply about 17% of the sample.

Details on this clonotype: No cognate antigen has been identified for it. Base quality data are lacking; no much larger clone is found one base away.

The investigation overall reported the following: The secondary T-cell response was weaker than the primary response but faster, peaking on day 5 instead of day 15. Only two donors were included in the study, so the extent to which the findings can be generalized is limited. A small fraction of clonotypes appeared in both the CD4 and CD8 compartments, likely as a result of convergent recombination. After the booster, most of the clones that had expanded following primary vaccination were detected again (around 97% of CD4 and around 88% of CD8), which suggests that memory was broadly maintained. Because abundant contaminating clonotypes from the bulk population could be contained in FACS-sorted repertoires, computational filtering was required.

The treatment or condition label, read with the paper, signifies: live attenuated yellow fever vaccine strain. Two biological replicates of bulk PBMCs were collected at each blood-draw timepoint. A standard Ficoll-Paque protocol was used to isolate PBMCs from peripheral blood. RNA was extracted with TriZol from bulk PBMCs, CD4 and CD8 fractions, and dextramer-positive and dextramer-negative fractions. Trimming costs V 1 base and J 3 bases, and their ends lie 10 bases apart. From the cysteine up to the phenylalanine, the CDR3 has a length of 15 residues. Only CDR3 DNA remains: 45 bases, in frame from the first base. Reading the germline V gene gives CDR1 MGHRA and CDR2 YSYEKL.

This receptor was identified in a man aged 18 to 30 who received the YFV17D yellow fever vaccine. This receptor chain uses TRBV4-1 and TRBJ1-3; TRBD1 is a possible D gene, resting on 6 matching bases. The source was PBMCs, collected roughly 20 days after the first yellow fever vaccination. The CDR3 protein: CASSQARGSGNTIYF. The nucleotides read TGCGCCAGCAGCCAAGCTAGGGGGAGTGGAAACACCATATATTTT.